This TCR beta chain was documented in a study of blood T cell repertoires in COVID-19. The wider study: The United States, Italy and Spain provided the acute and convalescent COVID-19 samples. T cells, B-cell-depleted T cells, or PBMCs supplied cDNA or gDNA.

Participants reported their clinical history, and cohort assignment relied on those reports. Methods used by the authors: Reference gene primer amplification gave nucleated cell count estimates. Only in-frame clones appear in the TCRdb table, and some are missing; sequencing was by immunoSEQ multiplex PCR. V and J calls and clone size are as listed in that table; D and trimming were resolved from the DNA. There are under 200,000 clones in the sample; roughly 84% occur only once, and roughly 13% lies in the top ten. V was trimmed by 4 bases and J by 0 bases, leaving 13 bases between them. The CDR3 totals 15 residues. Germline lookup yields CDR1 SGHRS and CDR2 YFSETQ.

Sample: PBMCs or T cells enriched from blood (not recorded which). The chain is built from TRBV5-1 and TRBJ2-5; possibly TRBD1 for D (5 bases). The source of this sequence is a woman between 55 and 75 years old who had recovered from COVID-19. This CDR3 is CASSVSVDNQETQYF. The CDR3 nucleotides are TGCGCCAGCAGCGTCTCGGTGGACAACCAAGAGACCCAGTACTTC.